The T cell receptor beta chain described here comes from a study of OX40 agonist ivuxolimab in advanced cancers. Study-level information: Mean age approximately 59 years, range 23 to 79; around 80% male. Two cutaneous melanoma patients and one hepatocellular carcinoma patient, three in all, had partial responses. Study-wide results and limits: Low levels of normalized T-cell clonal expansion also appeared in some nonresponders.

On this clone: Antigen specificity is unknown.

The ends were cut back, 5 bases at V and 5 bases at J, with 9 bases in the middle. The CDR3 is 13 amino acids. Germline loops: CDR1 MDHEN, CDR2 SYDVKM. The table came from immunoSEQ multiplex PCR; TCRdb's copy has only in-frame clones and leaves some out. The sample includes more than 75,000 clones, under 95% of them seen just once. The receptor's source is an adult with an advanced solid tumor such as melanoma, head and neck, liver or kidney cancer. The chain combines TRBV28 with TRBJ1-4; D is ambiguous. This sample comprised CD4+ or CD8+ T cells sorted from blood, obtained in a trial of the OX40 agonist ivuxolimab. The CDR3 here is CASSGDPNEKLFF. CDR3 nucleotide sequence: TGTGCCAGCAGTGGCGACCCGAATGAAAAACTGTTTTTT.